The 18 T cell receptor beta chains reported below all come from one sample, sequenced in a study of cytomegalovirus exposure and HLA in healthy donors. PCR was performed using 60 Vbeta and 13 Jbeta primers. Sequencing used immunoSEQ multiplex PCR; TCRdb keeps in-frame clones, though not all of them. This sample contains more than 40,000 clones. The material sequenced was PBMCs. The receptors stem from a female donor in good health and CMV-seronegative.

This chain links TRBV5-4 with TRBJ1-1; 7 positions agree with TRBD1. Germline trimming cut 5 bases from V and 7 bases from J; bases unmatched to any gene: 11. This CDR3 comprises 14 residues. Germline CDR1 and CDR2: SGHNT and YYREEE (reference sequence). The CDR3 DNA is TGTGCCAGCAGTACGGCGACAGGGCTATATGAAGCTTTCTTT. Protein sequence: CASSTATGLYEAFF.

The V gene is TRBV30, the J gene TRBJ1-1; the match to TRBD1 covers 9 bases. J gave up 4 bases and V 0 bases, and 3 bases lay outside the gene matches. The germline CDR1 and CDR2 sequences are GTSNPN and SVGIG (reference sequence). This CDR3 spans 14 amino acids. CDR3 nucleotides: TGTGCCTGGAGTGTACAGGGGGCGGGCACTGAAGCTTTCTTT. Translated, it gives CAWSVQGAGTEAFF.

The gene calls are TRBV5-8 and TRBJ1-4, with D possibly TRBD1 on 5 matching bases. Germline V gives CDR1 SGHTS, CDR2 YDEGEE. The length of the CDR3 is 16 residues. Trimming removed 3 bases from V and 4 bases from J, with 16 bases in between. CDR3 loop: CASSSGGGTLNEKLFF. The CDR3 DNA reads TGTGCCAGCAGCTCCGGCGGGGGGACCCTTAATGAAAAACTGTTTTTT.

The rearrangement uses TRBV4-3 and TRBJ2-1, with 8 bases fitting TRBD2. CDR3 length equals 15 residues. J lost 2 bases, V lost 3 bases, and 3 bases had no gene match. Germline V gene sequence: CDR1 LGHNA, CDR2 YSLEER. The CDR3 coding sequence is TGCGCCAGCAGCCAGAGCGGGGGCGCCTACAATGAGCAGTTCTTC. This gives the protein CASSQSGGAYNEQFF.

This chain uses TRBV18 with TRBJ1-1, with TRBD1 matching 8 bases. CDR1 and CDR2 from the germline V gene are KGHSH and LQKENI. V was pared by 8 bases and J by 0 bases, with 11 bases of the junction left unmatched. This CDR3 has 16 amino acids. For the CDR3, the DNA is TGTGCCAGCCACGGGGGATCAGGGGGCATGAACACTGAAGCTTTCTTT. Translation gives CASHGGSGGMNTEAFF.

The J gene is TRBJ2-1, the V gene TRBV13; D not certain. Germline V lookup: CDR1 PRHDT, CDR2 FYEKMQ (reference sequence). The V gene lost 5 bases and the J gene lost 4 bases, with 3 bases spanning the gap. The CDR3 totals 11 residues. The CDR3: CASSLYNEQFF. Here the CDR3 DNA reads TGTGCCAGCAGCCTATACAATGAGCAGTTCTTC. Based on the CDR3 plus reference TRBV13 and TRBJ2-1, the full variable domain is AAGVIQSPRHLIKEKRETATLKCYPIPRHDTVYWYQQGPGQDPQFLISFYEKMQSDKGSIPDRFSAQQFSDYHSELNMSSLELGDSALYFCASSLYNEQFFGPGTRLTVL.

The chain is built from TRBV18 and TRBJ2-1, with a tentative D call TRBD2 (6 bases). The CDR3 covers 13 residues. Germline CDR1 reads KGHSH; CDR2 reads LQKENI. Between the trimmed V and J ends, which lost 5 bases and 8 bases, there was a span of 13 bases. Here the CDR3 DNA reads TGTGCCAGCTCAGCGGGACTTGAAGATGAGCAGTTCTTC. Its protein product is CASSAGLEDEQFF.

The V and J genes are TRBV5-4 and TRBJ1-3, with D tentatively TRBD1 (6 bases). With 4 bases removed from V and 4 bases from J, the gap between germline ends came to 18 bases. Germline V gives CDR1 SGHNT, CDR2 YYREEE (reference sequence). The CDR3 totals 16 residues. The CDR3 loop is CASSLGGRRPGNTIYF. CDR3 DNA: TGTGCCAGCAGCCTAGGGGGTCGCAGGCCCGGAAACACCATATATTTT.

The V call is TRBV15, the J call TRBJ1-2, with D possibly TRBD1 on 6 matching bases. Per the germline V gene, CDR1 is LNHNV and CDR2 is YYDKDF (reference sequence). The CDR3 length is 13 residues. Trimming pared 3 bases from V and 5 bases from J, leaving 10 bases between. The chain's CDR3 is CATSRDSGYGYTF. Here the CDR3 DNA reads TGTGCCACCAGCAGGGACAGTGGATATGGCTACACCTTC.

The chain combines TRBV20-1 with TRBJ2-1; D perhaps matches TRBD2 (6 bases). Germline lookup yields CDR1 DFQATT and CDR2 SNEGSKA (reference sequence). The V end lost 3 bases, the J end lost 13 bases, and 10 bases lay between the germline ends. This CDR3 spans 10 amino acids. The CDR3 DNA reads TGCAGTGCTAGCCGGGAGAAACAGTTCTTC. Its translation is CSASREKQFF.

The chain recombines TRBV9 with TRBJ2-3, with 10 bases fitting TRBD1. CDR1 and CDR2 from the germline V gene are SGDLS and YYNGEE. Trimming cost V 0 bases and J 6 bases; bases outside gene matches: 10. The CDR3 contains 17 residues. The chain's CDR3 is CASSVGGTGDAWDTQYF. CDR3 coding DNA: TGTGCCAGCAGCGTAGGCGGGACAGGGGATGCCTGGGATACGCAGTATTTT.

The CDR3 DNA follows: TGCAGCGTTGCATCAGGGGGCCTGACTGAAGCTTTCTTT. Its protein product is CSVASGGLTEAFF. The V gene is TRBV29-1, the J gene TRBJ1-1; 8 nucleotides agree with TRBD1. The CDR3 has 13 amino acids. With 4 bases clipped from V and 5 bases from J, the junction kept 6 bases outside the gene matches. Germline values: CDR1 SQVTM, CDR2 ANQGSEA.

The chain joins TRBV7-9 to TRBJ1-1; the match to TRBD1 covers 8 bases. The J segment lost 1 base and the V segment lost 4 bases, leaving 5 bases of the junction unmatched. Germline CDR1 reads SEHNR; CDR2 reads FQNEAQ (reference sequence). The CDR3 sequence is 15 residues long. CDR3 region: CASSSQGVENTEAFF. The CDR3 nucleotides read TGTGCCAGCAGCTCACAGGGGGTGGAGAACACTGAAGCTTTCTTT.

The CDR3: CAWSGQVYGYTF. CDR3 in DNA: TGTGCCTGGAGTGGACAGGTCTATGGCTACACCTTC. This chain connects TRBV30 to TRBJ1-2, with D perhaps matching TRBD1 (6 bases). Trimming stripped 1 base from V and 4 bases from J, with 7 bases between. This CDR3 has 12 residues. In germline, CDR1 is GTSNPN, CDR2 SVGIG (reference sequence).

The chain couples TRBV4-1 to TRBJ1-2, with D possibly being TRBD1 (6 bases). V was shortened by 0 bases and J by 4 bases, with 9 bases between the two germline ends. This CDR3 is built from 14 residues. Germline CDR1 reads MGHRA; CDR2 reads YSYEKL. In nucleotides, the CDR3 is TGCGCCAGCAGCCAAGAGTTCAGGGGCTATGGCTACACCTTC. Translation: CASSQEFRGYGYTF.

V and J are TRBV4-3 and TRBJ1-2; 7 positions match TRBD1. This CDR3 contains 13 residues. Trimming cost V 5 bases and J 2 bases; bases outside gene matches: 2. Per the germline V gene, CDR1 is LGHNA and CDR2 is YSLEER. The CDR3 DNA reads TGCGCCAGCAGCTACAGGGGAAACTATGGCTACACCTTC. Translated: CASSYRGNYGYTF.

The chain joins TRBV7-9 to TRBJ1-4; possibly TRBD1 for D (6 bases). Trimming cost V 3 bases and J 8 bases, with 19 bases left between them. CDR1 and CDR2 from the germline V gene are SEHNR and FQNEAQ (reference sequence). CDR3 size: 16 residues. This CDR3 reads CASSFLSGGLGEKLFF. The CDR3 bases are TGTGCCAGCAGCTTTCTCTCGGGGGGGCTGGGGGAAAAACTGTTTTTT.

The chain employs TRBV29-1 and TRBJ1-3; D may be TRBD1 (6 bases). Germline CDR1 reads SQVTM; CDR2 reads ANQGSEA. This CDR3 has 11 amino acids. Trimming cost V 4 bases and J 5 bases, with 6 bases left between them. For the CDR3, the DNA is TGCAGCGTTGGGGACAGAAACACCATATATTTT. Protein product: CSVGDRNTIYF.